A selection of T cell receptor beta chains follows, all from one sample in a study of blood T cell repertoires in COVID-19. Some clones are missing from TCRdb's copy, which holds only in-frame ones; the method was immunoSEQ multiplex PCR. The table includes some 150,000 clones, around 89% detected once. Sequencing used peripheral blood. The source of these receptors is a man in his 60s with active or convalescent COVID-19. CDR3s leave out the opening cysteine and the closing phenylalanine or tryptophan. Fields, in order: V gene, CDR3 protein.

TRBV4-3	ASSQVGTSRADTQY
TRBV9	ASSVGPGTLRGDEKLF
TRBV28	ASSPSQGREFAYEQY
TRBV6-5	ASSRDRRGETQY
TRBV27	ASSLSLAAKNIQY
TRBV6-2/TRBV6-3	ASSPAGARNTEAF
TRBV20-1	SASTGYEQY
TRBV9	ASSVPGSGSANEQF
TRBV30	AWSEQGGTEAF
TRBV9	ASSVGAGAQPQH
TRBV10-3	AISESVGGSYEQY
TRBV10-3	AISEIAGPPT
TRBV3-1/TRBV3-2	ASSPRGGNTEAF
TRBV6-2/TRBV6-3	ASSYSLGSRNTDTQY
TRBV18	ASLPLFRDNRPYSPLH
TRBV4-2	ASSQVTQAAAGNTIY
TRBV24-1	ATSDKTTGGNYGYT
TRBV4-2	ASSQVSGQGDGGELF
TRBV18	ASSPGPESSYEQY
TRBV28	ASSLSGVDGYT
TRBV24-1	ATSDFRSGLAYNEQF
TRBV9	ASSVALSGRLGNEQF
TRBV5-4	ASSAGQGAEGSPLH
TRBV29-1	SVVSGNQPQH
TRBV6-1	ASSEIPLRGETQY
TRBV30	AWSVDNYNEQF
TRBV6-2/TRBV6-3	ASSYVLPGAGTDTQY
TRBV18	ASSPPRTGVVYGYT
TRBV7-9	ASSLAGLAGGYEQY
TRBV6-2/TRBV6-3	ASSYLRSYEQY
TRBV19	ASSKYSSSLAHEQY
TRBV19	ASGGLRDHSPLH
TRBV30	AWDRGVYNEQF
TRBV14	ASSQDWDRAPYGYT
TRBV6-4	ARRGQDANQPQH
TRBV11-3	ASSLEGPGTGDTDTQY
TRBV6-4	ASSDSGGTQY
TRBV27	ASRATRRETQY
TRBV7-9	ASSTKTGFGAGYT
TRBV6-5	ASSPIVDSNQPQH
TRBV18	ASSGTEDGYT
TRBV12-3/TRBV12-4	ASRWTGDYGYT
TRBV4-3	ASSQDLRIERETQY
TRBV11-3	ASSPLVPSREGEQF
TRBV19	ASSPQGGGTDTQY
TRBV5-1	ASSPGQGIGTEAF
TRBV27	ASRGTVNSPLH
TRBV7-3	ASSAQTGDNSPLH
TRBV4-1	ASSQILGVGSDTEAF
TRBV7-2	ASSPDYTEDTQY
TRBV7-6	ASSVWGPQETQY
TRBV30	AWSRGGALSGNTIY